Listed below are T cell receptor beta chains from one sample, sequenced in a study of cytomegalovirus exposure and HLA in healthy donors. Data came from immunoSEQ multiplex PCR; TCRdb stores just in-frame clones and leaves some out. The sample yields over 80,000 clones, about four fifths seen once. What was sequenced was PBMCs. The origin of the receptors is a man younger than 40 in good health and CMV-seropositive. CDR3s include the opening cysteine and the closing phenylalanine or tryptophan. Fields, in order: V gene, CDR3 protein.

>TRBV6-4
CASRRESSYNSPLHF
>TRBV10-2
CASHNLGGTGSGNTIYF
>TRBV6-5
CASSYSGGKSTDTQYF
>TRBV6-4
CASSAFGRDSFPYGYTF
>TRBV19
CASSIATGASYEQYF
>TRBV2
CASTSSNLQSAEAFF
>TRBV4-2
CASSQDQASEQFF
>TRBV19
CASSYPTGTGNYTF
>TRBV27
CASSSAGLGPMNTEAFF
>TRBV5-5
CASSPQADQPQHF
>TRBV6-4
CASSSGGHNSYEQYF
>TRBV9
CASSVAYREGTEAFF
>TRBV4-3
CASSQGWGLQPQHF
>TRBV27
CASSRSGGSYGYTF
>TRBV7-6
CASSSVPNTEAFF
>TRBV28
CASSLYGQEKETQYF
>TRBV7-7
CASSLGGGAPKETQYF
>TRBV10-2
CASIGQGIYNEQFF
>TRBV6-5
CASSHSRGLGNEQFF
>TRBV7-8
CASSLGTGDSGNTIYF
>TRBV4-1
CASSLLQGNTEAFF
>TRBV6-1
CASSPMVGGPTEAFF
>TRBV5-1
CASSLGAGGMNTEAFF
>TRBV10-3
CAISEGVAGAYEQYF
>TRBV5-4
CATQGARTEAFF
>TRBV19
CASKRNRDPNQPQHF
>TRBV5-1
CASSEGDEQYF
>TRBV5-1
CASSFGGIEQYF
>TRBV29-1
CSVGGQGTDTQYF
>TRBV15
CATIERTINLLNTEAFF
>TRBV5-1
CASSTPTGANTEAFF
>TRBV9
CASSGTGSLQPQHF
>TRBV5-1
CASSLGLAGEGYTQYF
>TRBV11-2
CASSLGIRDRGYNEQFF
>TRBV9
CASSVAGTTYEQYF
>TRBV7-9
CASSLVLQGKDTQYF
>TRBV7-2
CASSPLGLRYEQYF
>TRBV28
CASSPGGKREKLFF
>TRBV25-1
CASSEATRGPVYEQYF
>TRBV6-5
CASSYSTSGSIEQYF
>TRBV19
CASRPRDTDTQYF
>TRBV28
CASSLSGGNEQFF
>TRBV10-3
CAISVPGGSYNEQFF
>TRBV28
CASTKGTSGRDEQFF
>TRBV6-6
CASSSRQGMDQPQHF
>TRBV6-1
CASSPHRGRDTEAFF
>TRBV30
CAWSAGGNQPQHF
>TRBV27
CASSLQYRQPYSYNEQFF
>TRBV6-5
CASSFSGRALSDEQFF
>TRBV5-1
CASSPSDYGYTF
>TRBV10-2
CASSLTDRGSSYEQYF
>TRBV28
CASSLKLPAGDEQFF
>TRBV4-3
CASSQPGGYGYTF
>TRBV28
CASSPLGIQGAGYGYTF
>TRBV6-1
CASSPRQRTYEQYF
>TRBV21-1
CACRQDLAKNIQYF
>TRBV28
CASRPGLVDNEQFF
>TRBV7-2
CASSISGPSTDTQYF
>TRBV30
CAWSRTSRGGGYTF
>TRBV29-1
CSVEVLGGSNPYEQYF